This is a list of T cell receptor beta chains from one sample in a study of neurological immune-mediated disorders. Each CDR3 protein is one row after TCRdb ran MiXCR on the 5' RACE reads. The sample holds roughly 70,000 distinct CDR3 sequences; around 5.5% are singletons and the top ten take roughly 2.8%. Sequencing used PBMCs. The receptors stem from a woman aged 25 to 45 with multiple sclerosis. Both conserved end residues are trimmed from each CDR3. Each record gives: J gene, V gene, CDR3 protein.

j_call: TRBJ1-1
v_call: TRBV30
cdr3_aa: AWSGQPNTEAF

j_call: TRBJ2-7
v_call: TRBV25-1
cdr3_aa: ASGRDIYEQY

j_call: TRBJ1-6
v_call: TRBV13
cdr3_aa: ASSPRGITGQNSPLH

j_call: TRBJ1-1
v_call: TRBV20-1
cdr3_aa: SAAARTDRFEAF

j_call: TRBJ2-3
v_call: TRBV7-2
cdr3_aa: ASREDRAGGTDTQY

j_call: TRBJ2-5
v_call: TRBV20-1
cdr3_aa: SLRLAVRETQY

j_call: TRBJ2-1
v_call: TRBV5-1
cdr3_aa: ASSLTLAGGINEQF

j_call: TRBJ2-2
v_call: TRBV10-3
cdr3_aa: AISGRTKDGELF

j_call: TRBJ1-6
v_call: TRBV9
cdr3_aa: ASSVAGLGSPLH

j_call: TRBJ2-3
v_call: TRBV5-1
cdr3_aa: ASSLGDTYTDTQY

j_call: TRBJ1-5
v_call: TRBV20-1
cdr3_aa: SASTVAGSTGHQPQH

j_call: TRBJ2-7
v_call: TRBV2
cdr3_aa: ASSPSFDSREY